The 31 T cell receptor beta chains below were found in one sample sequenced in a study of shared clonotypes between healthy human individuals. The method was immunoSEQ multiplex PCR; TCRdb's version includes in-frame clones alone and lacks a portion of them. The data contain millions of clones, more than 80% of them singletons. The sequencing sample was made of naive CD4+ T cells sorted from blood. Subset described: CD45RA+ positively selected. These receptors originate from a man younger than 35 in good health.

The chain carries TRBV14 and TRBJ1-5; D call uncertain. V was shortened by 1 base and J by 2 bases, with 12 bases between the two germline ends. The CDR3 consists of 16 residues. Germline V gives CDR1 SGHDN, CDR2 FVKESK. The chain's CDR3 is CASSQGPAWGNQPQHF. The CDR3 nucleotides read TGTGCCAGCAGCCAAGGACCGGCGTGGGGCAATCAGCCCCAGCATTTT.

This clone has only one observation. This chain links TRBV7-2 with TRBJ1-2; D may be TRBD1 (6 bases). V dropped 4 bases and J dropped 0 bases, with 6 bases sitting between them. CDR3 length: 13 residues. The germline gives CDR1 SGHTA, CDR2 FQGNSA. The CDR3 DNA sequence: TGTGCCAGCAGCTGGGACACTAACTATGGCTACACCTTC. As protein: CASSWDTNYGYTF. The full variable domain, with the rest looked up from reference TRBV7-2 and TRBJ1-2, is GAGVSQSPSNKVTEKGKDVELRCDPISGHTALYWYRQSLGQGLEFLIYFQGNSAPDKSGLPSDRFSAERTGGSVSTLTIQRTQQEDSAVYLCASSWDTNYGYTFGSGTRLTVV.

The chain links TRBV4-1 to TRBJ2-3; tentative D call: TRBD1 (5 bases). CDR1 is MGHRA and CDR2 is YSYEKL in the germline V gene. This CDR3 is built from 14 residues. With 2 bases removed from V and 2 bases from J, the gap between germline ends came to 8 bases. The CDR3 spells CASSQRQFTDTQYF. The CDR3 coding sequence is TGCGCCAGCAGCCAACGACAGTTCACAGATACGCAGTATTTT.

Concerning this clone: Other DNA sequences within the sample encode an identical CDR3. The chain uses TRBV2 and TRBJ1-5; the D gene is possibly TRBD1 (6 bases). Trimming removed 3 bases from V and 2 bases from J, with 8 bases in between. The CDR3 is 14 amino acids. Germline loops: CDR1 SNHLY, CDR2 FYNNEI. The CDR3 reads CASSETGGNQPQHF. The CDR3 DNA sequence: TGTGCCAGCAGTGAGACAGGAGGCAATCAGCCCCAGCATTTT.

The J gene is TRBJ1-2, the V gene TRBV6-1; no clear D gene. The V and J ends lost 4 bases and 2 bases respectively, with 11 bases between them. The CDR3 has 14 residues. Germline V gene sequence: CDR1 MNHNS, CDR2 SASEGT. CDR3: CASSGRAGNYGYTF. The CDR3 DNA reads TGTGCCAGCAGTGGGCGGGCGGGCAACTATGGCTACACCTTC.

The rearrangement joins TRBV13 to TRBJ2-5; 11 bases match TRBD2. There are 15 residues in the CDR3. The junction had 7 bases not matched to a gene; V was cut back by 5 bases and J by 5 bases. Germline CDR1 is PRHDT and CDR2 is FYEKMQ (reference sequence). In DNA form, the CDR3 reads TGTGCCAGCAGCAATAGCGGGGGGGCATATGAGACCCAGTACTTC. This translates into CASSNSGGAYETQYF.

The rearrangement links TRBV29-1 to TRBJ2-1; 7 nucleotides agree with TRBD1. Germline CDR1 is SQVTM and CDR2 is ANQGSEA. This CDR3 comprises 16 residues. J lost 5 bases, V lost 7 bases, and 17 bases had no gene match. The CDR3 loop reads CSADPLGQAFNNEQFF. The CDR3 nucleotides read TGCAGCGCCGACCCTTTAGGACAGGCCTTTAACAATGAGCAGTTCTTC.

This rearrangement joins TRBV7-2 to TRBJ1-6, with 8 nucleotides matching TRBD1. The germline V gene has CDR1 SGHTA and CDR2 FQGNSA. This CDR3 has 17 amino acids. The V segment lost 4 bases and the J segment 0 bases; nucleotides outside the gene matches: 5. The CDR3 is CASSSRQGSSYNSPLHF. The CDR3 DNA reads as TGTGCCAGCAGCTCGCGACAGGGGAGCTCCTATAATTCACCCCTCCACTTT.

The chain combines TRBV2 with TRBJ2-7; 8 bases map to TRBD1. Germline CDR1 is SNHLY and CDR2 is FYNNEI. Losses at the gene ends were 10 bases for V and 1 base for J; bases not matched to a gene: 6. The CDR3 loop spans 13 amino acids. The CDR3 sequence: CAMIGQGSYEQYF. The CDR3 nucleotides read TGTGCCATGATTGGACAGGGATCCTACGAGCAGTACTTC.

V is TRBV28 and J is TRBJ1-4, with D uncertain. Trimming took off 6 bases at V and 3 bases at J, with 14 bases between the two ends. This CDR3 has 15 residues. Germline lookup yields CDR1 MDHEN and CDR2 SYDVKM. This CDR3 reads CASSLLGVSNEKLFF. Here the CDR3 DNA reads TGTGCCAGCAGCCTCCTCGGAGTCTCTAATGAAAAACTGTTTTTT.

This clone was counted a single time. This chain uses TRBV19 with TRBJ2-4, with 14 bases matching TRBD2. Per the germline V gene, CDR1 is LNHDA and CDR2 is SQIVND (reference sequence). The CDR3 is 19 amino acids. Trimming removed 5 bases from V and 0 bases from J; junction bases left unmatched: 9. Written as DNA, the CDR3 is TGTGCCAGTAGTCCGACGACTAGCGGGAGGGCCGTAGCCAAAAACATTCAGTACTTC. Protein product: CASSPTTSGRAVAKNIQYF.

The CDR3 protein is CASSPSPPGTSGSNEQYF. DNA of the CDR3: TGCGCCAGCAGTCCCTCCCCCCCCGGGACTAGCGGGAGTAACGAGCAGTACTTC. The J gene is TRBJ2-7, the V gene TRBV23-1; 14 positions match TRBD2. TRBV23-1 is classed as an ORF, of uncertain function. The CDR3 covers 18 residues. V lost 4 bases, J lost 5 bases, and 13 bases stayed unmatched.

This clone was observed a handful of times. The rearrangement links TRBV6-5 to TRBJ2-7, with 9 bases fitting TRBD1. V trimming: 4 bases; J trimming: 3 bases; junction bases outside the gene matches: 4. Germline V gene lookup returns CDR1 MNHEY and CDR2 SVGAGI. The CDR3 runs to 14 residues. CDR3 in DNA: TGTGCCAGCAGTTGGGACAGGGAGGGCTACGAGCAGTACTTC. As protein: CASSWDREGYEQYF.

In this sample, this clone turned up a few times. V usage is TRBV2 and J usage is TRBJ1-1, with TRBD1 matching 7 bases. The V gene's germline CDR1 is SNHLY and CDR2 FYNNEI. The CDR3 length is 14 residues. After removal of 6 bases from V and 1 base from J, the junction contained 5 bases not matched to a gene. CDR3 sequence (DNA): TGTGCCAGCAGCCGACAGGGTCAGAACACTGAAGCTTTCTTT. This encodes CASSRQGQNTEAFF.

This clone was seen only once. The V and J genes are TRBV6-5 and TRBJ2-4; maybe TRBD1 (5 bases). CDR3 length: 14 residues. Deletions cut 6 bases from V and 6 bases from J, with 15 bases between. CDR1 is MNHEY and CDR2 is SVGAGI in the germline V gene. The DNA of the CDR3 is TGTGCCAGCAGCCCCAGGGATGGAGCAAACATTCAGTACTTC. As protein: CASSPRDGANIQYF.

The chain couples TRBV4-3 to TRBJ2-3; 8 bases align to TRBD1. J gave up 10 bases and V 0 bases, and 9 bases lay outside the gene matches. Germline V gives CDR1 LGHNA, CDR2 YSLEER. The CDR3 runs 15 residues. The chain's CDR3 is CASSQEYRGSNAQYF. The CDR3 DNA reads TGCGCCAGCAGCCAAGAGTACAGGGGGTCTAATGCGCAGTATTTT.

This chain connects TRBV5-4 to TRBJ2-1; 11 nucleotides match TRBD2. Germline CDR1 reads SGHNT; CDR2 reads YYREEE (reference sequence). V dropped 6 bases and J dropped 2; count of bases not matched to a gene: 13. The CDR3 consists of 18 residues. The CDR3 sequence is CASNPVGASGGTYNEQFF. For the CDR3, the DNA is TGTGCCAGCAACCCCGTAGGGGCTAGCGGGGGGACCTACAATGAGCAGTTCTTC. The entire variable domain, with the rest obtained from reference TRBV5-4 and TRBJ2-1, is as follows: ETGVTQSPTHLIKTRGQQVTLRCSSQSGHNTVSWYQQALGQGPQFIFQYYREEENGRGNFPPRFSGLQFPNYSSELNVNALELDDSALYLCASNPVGASGGTYNEQFFGPGTRLTVL.

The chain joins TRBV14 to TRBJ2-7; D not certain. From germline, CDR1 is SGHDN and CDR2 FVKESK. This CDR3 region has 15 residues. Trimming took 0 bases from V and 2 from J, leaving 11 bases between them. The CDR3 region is CASSQEPGPTYEQYF. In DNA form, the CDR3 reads TGTGCCAGCAGCCAAGAACCGGGCCCTACCTACGAGCAGTACTTC.

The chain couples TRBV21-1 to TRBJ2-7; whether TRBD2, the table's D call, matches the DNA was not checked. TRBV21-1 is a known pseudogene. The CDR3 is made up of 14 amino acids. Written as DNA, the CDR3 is TGTGCCAGCAGCAAAGACTACGAAGACTACGAGCAGTACTTC. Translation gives CASSKDYEDYEQYF.

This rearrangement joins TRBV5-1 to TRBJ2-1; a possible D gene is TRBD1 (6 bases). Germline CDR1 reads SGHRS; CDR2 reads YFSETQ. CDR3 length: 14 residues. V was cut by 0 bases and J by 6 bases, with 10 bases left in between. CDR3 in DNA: TGCGCCAGCAGCTTGGACAGGGTGGGCAATGAGCAGTTCTTC. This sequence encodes CASSLDRVGNEQFF.

In nucleotides, the CDR3 is TGTGCCAGCAGTTCGTTAGGGGGAGCCGAGCAGTACTTC. Its translation: CASSSLGGAEQYF. This chain joins TRBV27 and TRBJ2-7; maybe TRBD1 (6 bases). The germline V gene encodes CDR1 MNHEY and CDR2 SMNVEV (reference sequence). This CDR3 spans 13 amino acids. Deletions cut 4 bases from V and 6 bases from J, with 13 bases between.

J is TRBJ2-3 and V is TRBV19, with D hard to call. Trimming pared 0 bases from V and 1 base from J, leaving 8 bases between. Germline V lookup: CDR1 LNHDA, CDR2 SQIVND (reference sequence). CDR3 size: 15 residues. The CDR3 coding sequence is TGTGCCAGTAGTATAGATGTCGGGCGCACAGATACGCAGTATTTT. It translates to CASSIDVGRTDTQYF.

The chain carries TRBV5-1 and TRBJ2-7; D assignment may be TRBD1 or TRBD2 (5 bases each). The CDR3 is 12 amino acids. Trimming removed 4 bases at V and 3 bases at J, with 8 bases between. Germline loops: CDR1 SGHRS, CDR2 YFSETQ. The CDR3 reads CASSGTNYEQYF. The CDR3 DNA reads TGCGCCAGCAGCGGGACGAACTACGAGCAGTACTTC.

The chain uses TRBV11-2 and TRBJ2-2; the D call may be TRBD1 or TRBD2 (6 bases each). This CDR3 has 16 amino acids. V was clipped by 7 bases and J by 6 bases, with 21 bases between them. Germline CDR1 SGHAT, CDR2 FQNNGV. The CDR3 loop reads CASNPGGFRGAGELFF. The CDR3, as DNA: TGTGCCAGCAACCCCGGAGGTTTTAGGGGGGCCGGGGAGCTGTTTTTT.

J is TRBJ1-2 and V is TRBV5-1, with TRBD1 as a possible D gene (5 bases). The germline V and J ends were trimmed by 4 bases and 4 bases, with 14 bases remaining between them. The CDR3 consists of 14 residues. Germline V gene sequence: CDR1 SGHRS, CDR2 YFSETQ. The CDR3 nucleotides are TGCGCCAGCAGCCATGAGGGGTCCTCCTATGGCTACACCTTC. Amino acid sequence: CASSHEGSSYGYTF.

CDR3 in amino acids: CASSQLGLAGNIQYF. The CDR3 DNA follows: TGCGCCAGCAGCCAGTTGGGACTAGCGGGAAACATTCAGTACTTC. The chain couples TRBV4-1 to TRBJ2-4; 12 bases fit TRBD2. The germline V gene has CDR1 MGHRA and CDR2 YSYEKL. CDR3 length equals 15 residues. Trimming removed 3 bases from V and 6 bases from J; junction bases left unmatched: 3.

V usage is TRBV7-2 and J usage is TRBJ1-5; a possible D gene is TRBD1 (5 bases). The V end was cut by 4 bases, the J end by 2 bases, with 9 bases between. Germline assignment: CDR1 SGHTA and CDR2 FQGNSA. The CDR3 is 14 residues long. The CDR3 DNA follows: TGTGCCAGCAGCTCCCAAGGGGGCAATCAGCCCCAGCATTTT. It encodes CASSSQGGNQPQHF.

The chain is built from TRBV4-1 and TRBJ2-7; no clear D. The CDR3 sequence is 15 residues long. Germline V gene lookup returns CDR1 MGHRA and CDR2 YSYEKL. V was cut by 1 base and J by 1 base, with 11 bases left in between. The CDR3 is CASSQAEAKSYEQYF. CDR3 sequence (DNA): TGCGCCAGCAGCCAAGCTGAAGCGAAATCCTACGAGCAGTACTTC.

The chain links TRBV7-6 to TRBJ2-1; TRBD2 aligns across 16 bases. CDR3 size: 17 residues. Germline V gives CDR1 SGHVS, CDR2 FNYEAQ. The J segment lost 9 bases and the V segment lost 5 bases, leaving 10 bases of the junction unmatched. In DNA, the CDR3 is TGTGCCAGCAGCACGAGACCGGGACTAGCGGGAGGGCCTGAGCAGTTCTTC. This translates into CASSTRPGLAGGPEQFF. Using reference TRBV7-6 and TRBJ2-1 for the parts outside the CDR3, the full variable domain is GAGVSQSPRYKVTKRGQDVALRCDPISGHVSLYWYRQALGQGPEFLTYFNYEAQQDKSGLPNDRFSAERPEGSISTLTIQRTEQRDSAMYRCASSTRPGLAGGPEQFFGPGTRLTVL.

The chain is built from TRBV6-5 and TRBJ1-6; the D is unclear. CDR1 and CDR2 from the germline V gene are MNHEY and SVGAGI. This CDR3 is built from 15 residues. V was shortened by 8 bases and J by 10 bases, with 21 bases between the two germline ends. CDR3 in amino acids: CASRLISGARSPLHF. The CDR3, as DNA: TGTGCCAGCCGCTTAATATCAGGAGCTAGGTCACCCCTCCACTTT.

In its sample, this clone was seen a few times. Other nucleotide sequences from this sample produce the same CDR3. CDR3 DNA sequence: TGCAGCGTGGGACAAGTGAACACTGAAGCTTTCTTT. It specifies CSVGQVNTEAFF. The chain has TRBV29-1 and TRBJ1-1, with D perhaps TRBD1 (6 bases). Germline V gene sequence: CDR1 SQVTM, CDR2 ANQGSEA. The CDR3 covers 12 residues. The germline V and J ends were trimmed by 6 bases and 0 bases, with 8 bases remaining between them.